Listed here is a single TCR beta chain. Its antigen is not identified. This entry comes from a study of cytomegalovirus exposure and HLA in healthy donors. Regarding the study as a whole: A later analysis revealed that TCR association rates differed between HLA loci, peaking at DRB1 and bottoming out at HLA-C. Earlier analysis yielded a pattern in which most TCR beta V segments were productive about 90% or about 30% of the time. Several of the most significant clusters were apparently associated with common viral pathogens in a later analysis. Three of the chains that were CMV-associated were confirmed in vitro to be specific for CMV antigens.

PCR used 60 Vbeta primers and 13 Jbeta primers. Measured with immunoSEQ multiplex PCR; TCRdb has only the in-frame clones, and not every one. The sample has some 120,000 clones; roughly 74% are singletons. Trimming took off 1 base at V and 4 bases at J, with 11 bases between the two ends. This CDR3 comprises 16 residues. Germline assignment: CDR1 LGHNT and CDR2 FRNRAP. This rearrangement joins TRBV12-5 to TRBJ2-6, with D tentatively TRBD1 (6 bases). The specimen was PBMCs. The receptor comes from a woman between 50 and 59 years old in good health and CMV-seropositive. CDR3 DNA: TGTGCTAGTGGTTTGGCTACAGGGTCAGGGGCCAACGTCCTGACTTTC. It yields the protein CASGLATGSGANVLTF.